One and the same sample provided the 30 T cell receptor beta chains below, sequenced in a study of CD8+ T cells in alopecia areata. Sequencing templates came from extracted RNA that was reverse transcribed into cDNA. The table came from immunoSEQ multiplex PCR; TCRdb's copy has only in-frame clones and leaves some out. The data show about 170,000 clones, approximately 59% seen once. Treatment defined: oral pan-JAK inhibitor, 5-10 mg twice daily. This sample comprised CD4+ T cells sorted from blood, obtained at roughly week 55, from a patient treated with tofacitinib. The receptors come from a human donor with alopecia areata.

The CDR3 is CSVEKQALGTQYF. CDR3 DNA: TGCAGCGTTGAAAAGCAAGCCTTAGGTACGCAGTATTTT. V and J are TRBV29-1 and TRBJ2-3; the D is unclear. Trimming took 2 bases from V and 8 from J, leaving 14 bases between them. The CDR3 sequence is 13 residues long. Germline assignment: CDR1 SQVTM and CDR2 ANQGSEA.

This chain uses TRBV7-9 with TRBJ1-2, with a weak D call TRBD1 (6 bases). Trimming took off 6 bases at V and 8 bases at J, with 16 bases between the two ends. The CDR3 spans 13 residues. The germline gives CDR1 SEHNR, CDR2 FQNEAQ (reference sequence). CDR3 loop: CASRSAGEGGYTF. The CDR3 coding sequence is TGTGCCAGCAGATCCGCAGGGGAAGGGGGCTACACCTTC.

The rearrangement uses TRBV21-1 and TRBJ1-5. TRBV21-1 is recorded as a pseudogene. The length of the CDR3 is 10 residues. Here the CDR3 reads CATVNQPQHF. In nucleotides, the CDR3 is TGTGCCACCGTCAATCAGCCCCAGCATTTT.

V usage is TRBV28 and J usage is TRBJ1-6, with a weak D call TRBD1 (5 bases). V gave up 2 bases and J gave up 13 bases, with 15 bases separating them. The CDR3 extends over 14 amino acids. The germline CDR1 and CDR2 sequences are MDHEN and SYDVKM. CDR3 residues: CASSLSQGSLPLHF. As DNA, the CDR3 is TGTGCCAGCAGTTTAAGTCAGGGCTCTCTGCCCCTCCACTTT.

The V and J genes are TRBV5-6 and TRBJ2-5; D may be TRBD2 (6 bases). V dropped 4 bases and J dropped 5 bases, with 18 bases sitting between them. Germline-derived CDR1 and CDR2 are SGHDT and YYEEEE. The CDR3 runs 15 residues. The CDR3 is CASSRRGGLGETQYF. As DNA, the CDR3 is TGTGCCAGCAGCCGTAGAGGAGGGTTGGGTGAGACCCAGTACTTC. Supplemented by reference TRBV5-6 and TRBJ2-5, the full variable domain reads DAGVTQSPTHLIKTRGQQVTLRCSPKSGHDTVSWYQQALGQGPQFIFQYYEEEERQRGNFPDRFSGHQFPNYSSELNVNALLLGDSALYLCASSRRGGLGETQYFGPGTRLLVL.

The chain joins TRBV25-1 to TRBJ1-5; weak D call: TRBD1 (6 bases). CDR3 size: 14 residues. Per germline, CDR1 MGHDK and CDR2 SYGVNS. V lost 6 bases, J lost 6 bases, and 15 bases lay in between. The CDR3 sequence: CASRETGAGQPQHF. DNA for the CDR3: TGTGCCAGCAGGGAGACAGGCGCGGGTCAGCCCCAGCATTTT.

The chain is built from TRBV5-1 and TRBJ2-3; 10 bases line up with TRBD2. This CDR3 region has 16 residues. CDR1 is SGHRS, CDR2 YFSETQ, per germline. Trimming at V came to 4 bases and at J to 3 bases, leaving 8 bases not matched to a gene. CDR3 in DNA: TGCGCCAGCAGCGGCGCTAGCGGGGGTCGAACAGATACGCAGTATTTT. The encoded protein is CASSGASGGRTDTQYF. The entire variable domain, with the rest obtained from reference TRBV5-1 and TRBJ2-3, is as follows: KAGVTQTPRYLIKTRGQQVTLSCSPISGHRSVSWYQQTPGQGLQFLFEYFSETQRNKGNFPGRFSGRQFSNSRSEMNVSTLELGDSALYLCASSGASGGRTDTQYFGPGTRLTVL.

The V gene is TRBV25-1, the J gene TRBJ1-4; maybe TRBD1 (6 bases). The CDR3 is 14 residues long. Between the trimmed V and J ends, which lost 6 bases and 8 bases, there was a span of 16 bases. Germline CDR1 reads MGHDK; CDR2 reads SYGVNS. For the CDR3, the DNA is TGTGCCAGCAGCGTACCGGGGGCAACCGAAAAACTGTTTTTT. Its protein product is CASSVPGATEKLFF.

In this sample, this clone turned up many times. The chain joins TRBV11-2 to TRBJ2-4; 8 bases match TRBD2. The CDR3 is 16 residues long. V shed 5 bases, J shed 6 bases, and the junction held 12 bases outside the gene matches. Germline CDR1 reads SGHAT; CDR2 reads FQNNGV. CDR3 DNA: TGTGCCAGCAGCCCACCGGTTGGGCGGGGGGTAAACATTCAGTACTTC. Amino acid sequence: CASSPPVGRGVNIQYF.

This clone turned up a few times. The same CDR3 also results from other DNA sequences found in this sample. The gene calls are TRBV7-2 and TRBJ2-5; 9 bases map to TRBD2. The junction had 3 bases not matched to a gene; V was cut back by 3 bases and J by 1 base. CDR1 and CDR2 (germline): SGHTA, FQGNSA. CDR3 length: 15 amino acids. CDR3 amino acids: CASSFQRGAQETQYF. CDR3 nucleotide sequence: TGTGCCAGCAGCTTTCAGCGGGGGGCCCAAGAGACCCAGTACTTC.

CDR3 nucleotides: TGTGCCAGCTCACCCTACCGCGAAGACAGGGAGAATGGCTACACCTTC. Translating gives CASSPYREDRENGYTF. The V call is TRBV18, the J call TRBJ1-2; 7 bases map to TRBD1. Trimming cost V 3 bases and J 6 bases; bases outside gene matches: 13. CDR3 length: 16 amino acids. Germline-derived CDR1 and CDR2 are KGHSH and LQKENI.

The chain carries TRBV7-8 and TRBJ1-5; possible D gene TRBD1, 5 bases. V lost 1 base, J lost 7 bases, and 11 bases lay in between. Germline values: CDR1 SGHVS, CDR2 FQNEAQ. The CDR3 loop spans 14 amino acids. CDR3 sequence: CASSLGAGRQPQHF. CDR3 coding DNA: TGTGCCAGCAGCTTAGGGGCAGGGAGGCAGCCCCAGCATTTT. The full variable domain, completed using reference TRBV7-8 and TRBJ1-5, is GAGVSQSPRYKVAKRGQDVALRCDPISGHVSLFWYQQALGQGPEFLTYFQNEAQLDKSGLPSDRFFAERPEGSVSTLKIQRTQQEDSAVYLCASSLGAGRQPQHFGDGTRLSIL.

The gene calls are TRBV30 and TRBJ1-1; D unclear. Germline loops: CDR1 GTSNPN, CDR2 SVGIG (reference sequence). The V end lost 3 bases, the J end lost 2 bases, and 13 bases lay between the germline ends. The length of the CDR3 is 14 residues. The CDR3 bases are TGTGCCTGGAGACAACCGGGGAGAAACACTGAAGCTTTCTTT. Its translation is CAWRQPGRNTEAFF.

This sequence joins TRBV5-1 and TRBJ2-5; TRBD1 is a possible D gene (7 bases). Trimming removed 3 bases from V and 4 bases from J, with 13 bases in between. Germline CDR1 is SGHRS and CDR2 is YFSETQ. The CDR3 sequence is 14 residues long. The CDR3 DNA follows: TGCGCCAGCAGCTCCGGGGGACAGCGAGAGACCCAGTACTTC. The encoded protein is CASSSGGQRETQYF.

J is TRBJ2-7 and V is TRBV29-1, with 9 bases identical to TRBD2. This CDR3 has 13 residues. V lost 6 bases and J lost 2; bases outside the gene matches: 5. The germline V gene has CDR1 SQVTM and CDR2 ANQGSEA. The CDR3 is CSVAGGLTYEQYF. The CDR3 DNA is TGCAGCGTGGCGGGAGGGTTAACCTACGAGCAGTACTTC.

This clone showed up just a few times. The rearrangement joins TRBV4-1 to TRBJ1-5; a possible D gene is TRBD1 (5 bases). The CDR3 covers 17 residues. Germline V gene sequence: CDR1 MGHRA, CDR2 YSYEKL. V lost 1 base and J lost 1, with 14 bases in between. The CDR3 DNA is TGCGCCAGCAGCCAAGTTTATCGACAGTTAAGCAATCAGCCCCAGCATTTT. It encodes CASSQVYRQLSNQPQHF.

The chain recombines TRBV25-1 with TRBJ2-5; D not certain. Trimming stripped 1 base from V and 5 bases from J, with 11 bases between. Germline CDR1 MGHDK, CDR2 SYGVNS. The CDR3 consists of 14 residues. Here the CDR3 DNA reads TGTGCCAGCAGTGAATCCCCCACTCGGGAGACCCAGTACTTC. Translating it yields CASSESPTRETQYF.

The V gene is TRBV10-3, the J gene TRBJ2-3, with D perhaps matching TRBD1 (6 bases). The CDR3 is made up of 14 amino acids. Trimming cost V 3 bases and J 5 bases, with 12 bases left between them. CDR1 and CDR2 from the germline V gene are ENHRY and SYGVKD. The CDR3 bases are TGTGCCATCAGTGACACAGGACAGCAAGATACGCAGTATTTT. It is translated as CAISDTGQQDTQYF.

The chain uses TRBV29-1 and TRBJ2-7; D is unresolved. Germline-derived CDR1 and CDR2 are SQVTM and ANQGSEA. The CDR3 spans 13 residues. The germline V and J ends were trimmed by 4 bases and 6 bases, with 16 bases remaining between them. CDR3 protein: CSVVGRFASEQYF. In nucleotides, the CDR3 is TGCAGCGTTGTTGGCCGTTTCGCCAGCGAGCAGTACTTC.

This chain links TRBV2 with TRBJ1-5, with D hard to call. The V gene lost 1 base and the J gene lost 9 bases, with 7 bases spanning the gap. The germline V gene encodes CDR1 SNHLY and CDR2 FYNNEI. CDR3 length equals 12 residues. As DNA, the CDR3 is TGTGCCAGCAGTGAAGTCGGCCGGCCCCAGCATTTT. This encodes CASSEVGRPQHF. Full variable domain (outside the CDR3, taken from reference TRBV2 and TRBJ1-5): EPEVTQTPSHQVTQMGQEVILRCVPISNHLYFYWYRQILGQKVEFLVSFYNNEISEKSEIFDDQFSVERPDGSNFTLKIRSTKLEDSAMYFCASSEVGRPQHFGDGTRLSIL.

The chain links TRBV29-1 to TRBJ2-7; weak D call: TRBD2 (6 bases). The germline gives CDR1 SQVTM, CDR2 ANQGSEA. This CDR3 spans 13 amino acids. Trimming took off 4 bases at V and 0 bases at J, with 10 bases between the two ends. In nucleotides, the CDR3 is TGCAGCGTTGCGGGACTTAACTCCTACGAGCAGTACTTC. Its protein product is CSVAGLNSYEQYF.

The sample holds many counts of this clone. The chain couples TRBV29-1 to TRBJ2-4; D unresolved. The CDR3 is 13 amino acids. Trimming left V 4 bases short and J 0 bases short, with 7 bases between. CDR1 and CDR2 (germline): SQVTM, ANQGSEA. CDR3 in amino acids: CSVGKEAKNIQYF. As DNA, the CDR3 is TGCAGCGTTGGTAAAGAAGCCAAAAACATTCAGTACTTC.

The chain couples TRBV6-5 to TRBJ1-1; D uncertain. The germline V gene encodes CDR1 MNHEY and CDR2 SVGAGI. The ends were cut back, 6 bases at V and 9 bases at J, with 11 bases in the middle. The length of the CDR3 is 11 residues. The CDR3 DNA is TGTGCCAGCAGCGAACTTGGTAAAGCTTTCTTT. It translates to CASSELGKAFF.

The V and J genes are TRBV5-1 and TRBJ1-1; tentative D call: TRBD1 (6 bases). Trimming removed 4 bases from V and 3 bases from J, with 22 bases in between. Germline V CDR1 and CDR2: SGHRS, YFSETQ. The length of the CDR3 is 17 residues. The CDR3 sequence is CASSQNIGGTGDTEAFF. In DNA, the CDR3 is TGCGCCAGCAGCCAGAACATCGGGGGCACTGGGGACACTGAAGCTTTCTTT.

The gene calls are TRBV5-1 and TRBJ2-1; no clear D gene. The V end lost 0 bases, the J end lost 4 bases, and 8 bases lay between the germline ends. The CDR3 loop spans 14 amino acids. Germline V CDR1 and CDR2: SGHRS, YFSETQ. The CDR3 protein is CASSLDREYNEQFF. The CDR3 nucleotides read TGCGCCAGCAGCTTGGACCGAGAATACAATGAGCAGTTCTTC.

The CDR3: CSAQRGDTQYF. CDR3 coding DNA: TGCAGTGCCCAGCGGGGAGATACGCAGTATTTT. The genes are TRBV20-1 and TRBJ2-3, with 7 positions matching TRBD2. CDR1 DFQATT and CDR2 SNEGSKA come from the germline V gene (reference sequence). The CDR3 has 11 amino acids. The V and J ends lost 6 bases and 5 bases, in that order; junction bases with no gene match: 2.

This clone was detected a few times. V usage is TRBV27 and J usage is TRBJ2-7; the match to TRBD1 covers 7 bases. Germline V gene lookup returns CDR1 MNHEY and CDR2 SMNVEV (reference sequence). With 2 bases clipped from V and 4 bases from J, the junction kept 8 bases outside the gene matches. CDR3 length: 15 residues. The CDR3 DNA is TGTGCCAGCAGTTTAACCGGGACAGTTGGGTACGAGCAGTACTTC. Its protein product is CASSLTGTVGYEQYF.

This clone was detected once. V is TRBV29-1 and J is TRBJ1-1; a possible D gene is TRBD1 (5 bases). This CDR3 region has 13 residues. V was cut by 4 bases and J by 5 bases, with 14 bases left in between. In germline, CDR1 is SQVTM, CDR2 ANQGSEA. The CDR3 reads CSVAHRLTTEAFF. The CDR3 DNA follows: TGCAGCGTTGCCCACAGGCTGACGACTGAAGCTTTCTTT.

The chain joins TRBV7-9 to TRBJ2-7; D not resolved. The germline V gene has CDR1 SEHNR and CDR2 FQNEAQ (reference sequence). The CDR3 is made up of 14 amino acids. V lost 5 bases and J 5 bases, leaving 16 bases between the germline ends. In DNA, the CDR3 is TGTGCCAGCAGCCAAGAGGCGCCAGCACACGAGCAGTACTTC. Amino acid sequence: CASSQEAPAHEQYF.

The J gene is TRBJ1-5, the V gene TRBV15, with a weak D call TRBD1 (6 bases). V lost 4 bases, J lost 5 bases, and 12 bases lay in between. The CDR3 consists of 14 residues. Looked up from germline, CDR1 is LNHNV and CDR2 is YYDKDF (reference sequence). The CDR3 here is CATSIGTPDQPQHF. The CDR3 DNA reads TGTGCCACCAGCATCGGGACACCGGATCAGCCCCAGCATTTT.